The sequence of this TCR beta chain was determined in a study of CD8 T cells in ankylosing spondylitis. V was trimmed by 0 bases and J by 0 bases, leaving 6 bases between them. CDR1 is SGDLS and CDR2 is YYNGEE in the germline V gene. CDR3 length equals 14 residues. Overall study results and limits: Disease-linked clones reportedly concentrated significantly in matched ankylosing spondylitis synovial fluid.

TCRdb reprocessed the 5' RACE reads with MiXCR, giving one entry per CDR3 protein. In the table there are 150,000 to 200,000 distinct CDR3 sequences, under 35% of which are singletons. This clonotype appeared a few times. Its antigen is unknown. The chain employs TRBV9 and TRBJ1-1; D is ambiguous. Specimen: synovial fluid, either unsorted or a sorted T cell fraction (not recorded which). The receptor was derived from a male donor with ankylosing spondylitis. Here the CDR3 DNA reads TGTGCCAGCAGCGTAGGGGAAATGAACACTGAAGCTTTCTTT. As protein: CASSVGEMNTEAFF.